These 19 T cell receptor beta chains originate from one sample sequenced in a study of shared clonotypes between healthy human individuals. TCRdb keeps only in-frame clones here, not all; method: immunoSEQ multiplex PCR. This table has 2 million to 3 million clones, just over 90% appearing once. The specimen was naive CD4+ T cells sorted from blood. Noted subset: CD45RA+ positively selected. Every receptor here comes from a man between 18 and 29 years old in good health.

The chain carries TRBV28 and TRBJ2-5; D is unclear. Germline CDR1 reads MDHEN; CDR2 reads SYDVKM. The CDR3 contains 12 residues. With 5 bases removed from V and 7 bases from J, the gap between germline ends came to 11 bases. CDR3 residues: CASSRQRLTQYF. The DNA of the CDR3 is TGTGCCAGCAGTAGGCAGCGCCTGACCCAGTACTTC.

This clone was recorded only once. This rearrangement joins TRBV2 to TRBJ2-2; D remains unclear. Germline loops: CDR1 SNHLY, CDR2 FYNNEI. The CDR3 is 15 residues long. Trimming took 3 bases from V and 4 from J, leaving 12 bases between them. The CDR3 loop reads CASSERQVSTGELFF. The DNA of the CDR3 is TGTGCCAGCAGTGAGCGTCAGGTTTCCACCGGGGAGCTGTTTTTT.

This chain joins TRBV5-6 and TRBJ2-3; D is possibly TRBD2 (5 bases). The CDR3 is 15 amino acids. V was pared by 4 bases and J by 0 bases, with 12 bases between. CDR1 and CDR2 (germline): SGHDT, YYEEEE. The CDR3 loop reads CASSPEATSTDTQYF. The CDR3 nucleotides are TGTGCCAGCAGCCCGGAGGCAACTAGCACAGATACGCAGTATTTT.

CDR3 loop: CASSYDEGYYEQYF. For the CDR3, the DNA is TGTGCCAGCAGTTACGACGAGGGGTACTACGAGCAGTACTTC. The chain carries TRBV6-5 and TRBJ2-7; either TRBD1 or TRBD2 may fit D (5 bases each). V lost 2 bases, J lost 3 bases, and 11 bases lay in between. CDR3 length: 14 residues. CDR1 and CDR2 from the germline V gene are MNHEY and SVGAGI.

CDR3 sequence: CASSGWTSYEQYF. CDR3 sequence (DNA): TGTGCCAGCAGTGGGTGGACGTCCTACGAGCAGTACTTC. The chain links TRBV2 to TRBJ2-7; D call uncertain. CDR1 SNHLY and CDR2 FYNNEI come from the germline V gene. Trimming cost V 4 bases and J 1 base, with 8 bases left between them. This CDR3 is 13 amino acids long. Variable domain in full (rest from reference TRBV2 and TRBJ2-7): EPEVTQTPSHQVTQMGQEVILRCVPISNHLYFYWYRQILGQKVEFLVSFYNNEISEKSEIFDDQFSVERPDGSNFTLKIRSTKLEDSAMYFCASSGWTSYEQYFGPGTRLTVT.

To note about this clone: One end of the junction does not line up with germline, which may come from a read error. The rearrangement uses TRBV18 and TRBJ1-1; D perhaps matches TRBD1 (6 bases). The germline CDR1 and CDR2 sequences are KGHSH and LQKENI. CDR3 length equals 13 residues. For the CDR3, the DNA is TGTGCCAGATCACCACAGGGTTGGACTGAAGCTTTCTTT. This translates into CARSPQGWTEAFF.

The chain uses TRBV4-1 and TRBJ2-5, with a weak D call TRBD2 (5 bases). CDR3 length: 14 residues. CDR1 and CDR2 (germline): MGHRA, YSYEKL. V lost 6 bases, J lost 5 bases, and 16 bases lay in between. CDR3 protein: CASRKDQQRETQYF. DNA for the CDR3: TGCGCCAGCAGGAAGGACCAACAGCGGGAGACCCAGTACTTC.

The chain links TRBV10-2 to TRBJ1-2, with D tentatively TRBD1 (6 bases). The CDR3 has 14 residues. V was pared by 6 bases and J by 3 bases, with 14 bases between. CDR1 and CDR2 from the germline V gene are WSHSY and SAAADI. The CDR3 DNA reads as TGCGCCAGCAGGGCCCACAGGGCGGACTATGGCTACACCTTC. Its protein product is CASRAHRADYGYTF.

For this clone: The sample carries other DNA sequences with the same CDR3. The chain couples TRBV9 to TRBJ2-3; D is uncertain. Germline values: CDR1 SGDLS, CDR2 YYNGEE. The CDR3 has 14 residues. V dropped 0 bases and J dropped 0 bases, with 5 bases sitting between them. CDR3 residues: CASSVAPSTDTQYF. DNA of the CDR3: TGTGCCAGCAGCGTAGCGCCTAGCACAGATACGCAGTATTTT. Using reference TRBV9 and TRBJ2-3 for the parts outside the CDR3, the full variable domain is DSGVTQTPKHLITATGQRVTLRCSPRSGDLSVYWYQQSLDQGLQFLIQYYNGEERAKGNILERFSAQQFPDLHSELNLSSLELGDSALYFCASSVAPSTDTQYFGPGTRLTVL.

The CDR3 coding sequence is TGTGCCAGCAGTGAAGAAGGGTACGGCTATGGCTACACCTTC. Amino acid sequence: CASSEEGYGYGYTF. The chain recombines TRBV2 with TRBJ1-2; D gene ambiguous. Germline CDR1 is SNHLY and CDR2 is FYNNEI. The CDR3 extends over 14 amino acids. The germline V and J ends were trimmed by 1 base and 4 bases, with 10 bases remaining between them.

V gene TRBV6-1 combines with J gene TRBJ2-6; D perhaps matches TRBD1 (5 bases). CDR3 length: 13 amino acids. Trimming cost V 8 bases and J 0 bases, with 5 bases left between them. CDR1 is MNHNS, CDR2 SASEGT, per germline. The CDR3 region has the DNA TGTGCCAGCCAGGGCTCTGGGGCCAACGTCCTGACTTTC. It is translated as CASQGSGANVLTF.

The chain combines TRBV2 with TRBJ1-6, with D unresolved. Germline values: CDR1 SNHLY, CDR2 FYNNEI. With 6 bases removed from V and 1 base from J, the gap between germline ends came to 7 bases. This CDR3 is built from 14 residues. Written as DNA, the CDR3 is TGTGCCAGCAGCCGAGGGTCCTATAATTCACCCCTCCACTTT. Its protein product is CASSRGSYNSPLHF.

The sample holds one count of this clone. The chain links TRBV27 to TRBJ1-1; no firm D call. Germline V gene data show CDR1 as MNHEY and CDR2 as SMNVEV (reference sequence). The CDR3 runs to 16 residues. V was shortened by 3 bases and J by 0 bases, with 14 bases between the two germline ends. CDR3 coding DNA: TGTGCCAGCAGTTTCTCAGTCGGGCGGGTGAACACTGAAGCTTTCTTT. It specifies CASSFSVGRVNTEAFF.

In its sample, this clone was seen once. V and J are TRBV5-1 and TRBJ2-5; 12 bases line up with TRBD1. CDR1 is SGHRS, CDR2 YFSETQ, per germline. This CDR3 is built from 17 residues. V gave up 3 bases and J gave up 8 bases; unmatched junction bases: 14. CDR3 DNA sequence: TGCGCCAGCAGCTCCCTAGGGGGACAGGGGGCTTTTTATACCCAGTACTTC. Residues: CASSSLGGQGAFYTQYF.

The chain employs TRBV27 and TRBJ2-2; D remains unclear. Germline CDR1 MNHEY, CDR2 SMNVEV (reference sequence). Deletions cut 5 bases from V and 6 bases from J, with 10 bases between. The CDR3 is 13 amino acids. The CDR3, as DNA: TGTGCCAGCAGTCCGCTCCGGGCCGGGGAGCTGTTTTTT. This translates into CASSPLRAGELFF.

The chain joins TRBV7-8 to TRBJ1-4; TRBD1 matches at 7 bases. V lost 5 bases, J lost 0 bases, and 6 bases stayed unmatched. CDR1 and CDR2 (germline): SGHVS, FQNEAQ. This CDR3 comprises 16 residues. CDR3 coding DNA: TGTGCCAGCAGCCTAGGGGACAGTGCAACTAATGAAAAACTGTTTTTT. Protein: CASSLGDSATNEKLFF.

V is TRBV5-1 and J is TRBJ2-2, with 8 bases that match TRBD2. There are 16 residues in the CDR3. The V gene end was trimmed by 0 bases and the J gene end by 0 bases; junction bases not matched to a gene: 1. Germline V gene lookup returns CDR1 SGHRS and CDR2 YFSETQ. The CDR3 nucleotides are TGCGCCAGCAGCTTGGAACTAGCGGCGAACACCGGGGAGCTGTTTTTT. Translation gives CASSLELAANTGELFF.

The V gene is TRBV5-6, the J gene TRBJ1-5; 7 bases fit TRBD1. Germline V gives CDR1 SGHDT, CDR2 YYEEEE. V gave up 4 bases and J gave up 6 bases; unmatched junction bases: 10. The CDR3 covers 15 residues. The DNA for the CDR3 is TGTGCCAGCAGCAAAATAGACAGGGTCGGTCAGCCCCAGCATTTT. It codes for CASSKIDRVGQPQHF.

The chain employs TRBV9 and TRBJ2-5; D is unresolved. The CDR3 loop spans 14 amino acids. The germline V gene has CDR1 SGDLS and CDR2 YYNGEE. Trimming shortened V by 4 bases and J by 0 bases, and 10 bases separated the two germline ends. The CDR3, as DNA: TGTGCCAGCAGCCCTCGGAGCGACCAAGAGACCCAGTACTTC. Residues: CASSPRSDQETQYF. Supplemented by reference TRBV9 and TRBJ2-5, the full variable domain reads DSGVTQTPKHLITATGQRVTLRCSPRSGDLSVYWYQQSLDQGLQFLIQYYNGEERAKGNILERFSAQQFPDLHSELNLSSLELGDSALYFCASSPRSDQETQYFGPGTRLLVL.